This TCR beta chain was observed in a study of PD-1 blockade in classical Hodgkin lymphoma (dated by TCRdb to 2020 to 2022). Background on the whole study: Nivolumab dosing was 3 mg/kg intravenously every 2 weeks, continuing until either disease progression or unacceptable toxicity. The study used TCR beta sequencing and CyTOF to define a peripheral blood immune signature of response to PD-1 blockade in classical Hodgkin lymphoma. Broader findings and caveats from the paper: CD4+ but not CD8+ TCR diversity rose significantly by C4D1 (p=0.0027 vs p=0.16), most apparent in complete responders (p=0.02). Only a single clinical trial cohort was studied, and what caused the repertoire differences, possibly disease activity or prior therapy, remained undefined. Lower diversity was observed in patients in whom nivolumab was started less than 1 year after ASCT, and these patients were excluded from later analyses so that confounding by immune reconstitution would be avoided. Baseline TCR diversity was reported as lower in newly diagnosed patients than in healthy donors, and lower still in relapsed/refractory patients. Baseline diversity similar to that of newly diagnosed patients was observed in trial patients achieving complete response, whereas significantly lower diversity was observed in partial responders and progressors.

The CDR3 starts with the cysteine, ends with the phenylalanine, and has 10 residues. Of all the DNA, just the CDR3 is kept, 30 bases in frame from base 1. V is shortened by 8 bases, J by 3 bases, and the region joining them spans 5 bases. For CDR1 and CDR2, the germline V gene lists MNHNS and SASEGT. Taken with the paper, the label for time point translates to: cycle 1 day 1 (C1D1), immediately before nivolumab initiation. All trial patients had relapsed after autologous stem cell transplantation, with cohorts A, B and C differing in prior brentuximab vedotin exposure. The trial cohort included 56 patients with relapsed/refractory classical Hodgkin lymphoma, and each patient had a best overall response of complete response, partial response or progressive disease. In the multi-cohort phase II CheckMate 205 trial, trial patients received single-agent nivolumab. An independent review committee assessed best overall response by applying the 2007 International Working Group response criteria. Trial PBMCs were obtained immediately prior to nivolumab initiation (C1D1) and on therapy at cycle 2 day 1 and cycle 4 day 1. Peripheral blood was collected in 8 mL Vacutainer Cell Preparation Tubes, from which PBMCs were isolated by centrifugation and then cryopreserved.

Concerning this clone itself: The antigen this receptor binds is unknown. No much larger clonotype is one base removed from it; base qualities were not supplied.

The Qiagen DNeasy kit was used to extract genomic DNA both from unsorted PBMCs and from the negatively selected CD4+ and CD8+ fractions. TCR beta CDR3 regions were subjected to amplification by immunoSEQ multiplex PCR with primers that anneal to V and J segments. A synthetic immune receptor repertoire was used to minimize amplification bias, and remaining bias was computationally removed after sequencing. Per the source publication's procedure: Custom Python scripts were used to quantify repertoire diversity as the Shannon entropy index. Unsorted, CD4+ and CD8+ repertoires were analyzed separately, except for combined analyses in which CD4+ and CD8+ sequences were merged in silico. Clonal expansion was defined as a frequency increase of at least 2-fold after treatment compared with C1D1, and clones undetected at baseline were assigned a pseudocount of 0.5. Singleton clones were defined as clones with 0 or 1 copy at C1D1, and non-singleton clones were defined as clones with 2 or more copies. By matching protein sequences in sorted samples from the same patient, clones expanded in unsorted samples were annotated as CD4+, CD8+ or unknown. Diversity changes from C1D1 to C4D1 were tested in paired samples using Wilcoxon tests. In TCRdb, the immuneACCESS table is reduced to in-frame sequences with V and J assigned. These tables do not hold every clone; where another copy was compared, an unresolved V gene accounts for under half, and the others remain unexplained. The V and J calls and clone size come from that table; D and trimming were worked out from the DNA. This sample gives some 13,000 clones in total; 80% of them show up just once. The ten most abundant clones make up around a quarter of the sample.

Recombination linked TRBV6-1 to TRBJ2-7; the D gene lacks a confident call. This receptor was obtained from a human donor with classical Hodgkin lymphoma. This sample comprised peripheral blood mononuclear cells (PBMCs), obtained at baseline. Here the CDR3 is given as CASGDYEQYF. The DNA is TGTGCCAGCGGGGACTACGAGCAGTACTTC.